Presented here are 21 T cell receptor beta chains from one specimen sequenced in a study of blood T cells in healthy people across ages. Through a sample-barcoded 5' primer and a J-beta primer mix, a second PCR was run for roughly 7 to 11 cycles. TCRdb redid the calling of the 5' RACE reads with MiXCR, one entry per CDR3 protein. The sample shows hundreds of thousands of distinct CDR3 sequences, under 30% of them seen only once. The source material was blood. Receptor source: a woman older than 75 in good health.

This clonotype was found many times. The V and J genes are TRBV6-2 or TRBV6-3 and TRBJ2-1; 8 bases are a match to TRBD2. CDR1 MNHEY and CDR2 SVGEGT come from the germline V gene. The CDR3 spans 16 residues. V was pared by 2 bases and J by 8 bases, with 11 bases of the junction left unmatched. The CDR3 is CASSYTSGGPRDEQFF. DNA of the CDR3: TGTGCCAGCAGTTACACCAGCGGGGGCCCAAGGGATGAGCAGTTCTTC.

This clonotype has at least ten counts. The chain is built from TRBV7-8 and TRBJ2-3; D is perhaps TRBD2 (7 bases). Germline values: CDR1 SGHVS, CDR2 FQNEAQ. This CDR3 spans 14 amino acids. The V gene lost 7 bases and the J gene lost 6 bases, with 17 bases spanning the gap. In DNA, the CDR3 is TGTGCCAGCACCCCCGGCGGGGGCTACGATACGCAGTATTTT. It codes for CASTPGGGYDTQYF.

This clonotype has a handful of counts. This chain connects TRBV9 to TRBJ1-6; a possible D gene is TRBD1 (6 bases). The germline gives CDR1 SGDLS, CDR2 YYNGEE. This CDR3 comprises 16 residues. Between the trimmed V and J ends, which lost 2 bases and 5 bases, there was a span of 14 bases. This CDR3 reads CASSVQGRGNNSPLHF. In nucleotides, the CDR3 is TGTGCCAGCAGCGTGCAGGGGAGAGGGAATAATTCACCCCTCCACTTT.

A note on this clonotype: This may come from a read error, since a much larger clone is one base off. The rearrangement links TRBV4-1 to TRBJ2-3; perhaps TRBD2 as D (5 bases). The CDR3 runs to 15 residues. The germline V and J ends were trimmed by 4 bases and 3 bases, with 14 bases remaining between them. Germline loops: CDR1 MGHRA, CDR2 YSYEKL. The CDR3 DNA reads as TGCGCCAGCAGCCCTCGGGCAGCGGCAACAGATACGCAGTATTTT. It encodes CASSPRAAATDTQYF.

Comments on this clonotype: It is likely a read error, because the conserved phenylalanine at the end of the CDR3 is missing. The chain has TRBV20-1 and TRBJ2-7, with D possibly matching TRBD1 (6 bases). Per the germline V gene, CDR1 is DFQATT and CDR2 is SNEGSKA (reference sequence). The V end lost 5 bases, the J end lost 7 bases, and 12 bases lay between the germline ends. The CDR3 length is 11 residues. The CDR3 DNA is TGCAGTGCTGGGACATTCTATGAGCAGTACTTA. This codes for CSAGTFYEQYL.

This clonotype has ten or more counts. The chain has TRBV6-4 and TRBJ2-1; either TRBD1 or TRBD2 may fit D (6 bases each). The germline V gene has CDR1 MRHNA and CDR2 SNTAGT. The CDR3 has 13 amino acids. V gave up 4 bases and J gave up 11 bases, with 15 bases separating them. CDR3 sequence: CASSGGGGLKQFF. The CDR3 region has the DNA TGTGCCAGCAGTGGAGGAGGGGGGCTTAAGCAGTTCTTC.

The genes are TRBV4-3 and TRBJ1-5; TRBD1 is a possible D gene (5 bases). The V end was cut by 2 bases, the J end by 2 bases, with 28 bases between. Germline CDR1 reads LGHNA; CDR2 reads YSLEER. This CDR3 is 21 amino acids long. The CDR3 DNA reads TGCGCCAGCAGCCAATCAATTTCGCAGGGTGCGGGACGGGGAGGCAATCAGCCCCAGCATTTT. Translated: CASSQSISQGAGRGGNQPQHF.

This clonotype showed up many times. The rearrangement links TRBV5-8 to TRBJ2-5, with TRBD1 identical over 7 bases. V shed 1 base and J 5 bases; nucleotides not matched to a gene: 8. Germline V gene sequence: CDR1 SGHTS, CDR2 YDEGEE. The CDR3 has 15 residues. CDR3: CASSLKPGGVETQYF. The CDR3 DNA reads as TGTGCCAGCAGCTTGAAGCCAGGGGGTGTGGAGACCCAGTACTTC.

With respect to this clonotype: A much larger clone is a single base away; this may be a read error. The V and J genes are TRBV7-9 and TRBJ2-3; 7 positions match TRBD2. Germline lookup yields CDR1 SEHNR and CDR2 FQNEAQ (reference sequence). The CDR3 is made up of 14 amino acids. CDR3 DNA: TGTGCCAGCAGCGGGACTACCACAACAGATACGCTGTATTTT. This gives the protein CASSGTTTTDTLYF.

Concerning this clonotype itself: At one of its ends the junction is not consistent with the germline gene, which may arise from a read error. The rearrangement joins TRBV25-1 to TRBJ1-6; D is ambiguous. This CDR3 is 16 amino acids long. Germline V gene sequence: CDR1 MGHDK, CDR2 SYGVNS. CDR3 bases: TGTGCCAGCAGTGAATATCTGGGGTTTAGTAGTTCACCCCGCCACTTT. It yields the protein CASSEYLGFSSSPRHF. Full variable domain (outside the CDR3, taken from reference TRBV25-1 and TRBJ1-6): EADIYQTPRYLVIGTGKKITLECSQTMGHDKMYWYQQDPGMELHLIHYSYGVNSTEKGDLSSESTVSRIRTEHFPLTLESARPSHTSQYLCASSEYLGFSSSPRHFGNGTRLTVT.

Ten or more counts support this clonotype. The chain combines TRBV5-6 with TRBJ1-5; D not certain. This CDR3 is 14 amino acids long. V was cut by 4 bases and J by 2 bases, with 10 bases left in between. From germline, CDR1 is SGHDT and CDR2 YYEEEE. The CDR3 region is CASSVDNRNQPQHF. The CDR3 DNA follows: TGTGCCAGCAGCGTAGACAACCGCAATCAGCCCCAGCATTTT.

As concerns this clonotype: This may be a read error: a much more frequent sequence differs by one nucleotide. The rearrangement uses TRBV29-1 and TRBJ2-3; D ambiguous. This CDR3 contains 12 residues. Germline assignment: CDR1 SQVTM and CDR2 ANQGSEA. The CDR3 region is CSGERAADTQYF. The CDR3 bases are TGCAGCGGTGAAAGGGCTGCAGATACGCAGTATTTT.

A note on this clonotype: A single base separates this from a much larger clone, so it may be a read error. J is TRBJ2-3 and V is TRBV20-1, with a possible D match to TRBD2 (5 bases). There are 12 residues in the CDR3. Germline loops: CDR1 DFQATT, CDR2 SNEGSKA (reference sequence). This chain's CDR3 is CSAPSLGDTRYF. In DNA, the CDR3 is TGCAGTGCTCCTTCGCTGGGAGATACGCGGTATTTT.

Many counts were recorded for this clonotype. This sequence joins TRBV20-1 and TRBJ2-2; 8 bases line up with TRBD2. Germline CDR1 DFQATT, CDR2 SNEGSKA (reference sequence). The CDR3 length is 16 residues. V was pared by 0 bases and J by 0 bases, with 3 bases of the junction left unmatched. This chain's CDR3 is CSARDPGGPNTGELFF. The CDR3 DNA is TGCAGTGCTAGAGATCCGGGGGGGCCGAACACCGGGGAGCTGTTTTTT.

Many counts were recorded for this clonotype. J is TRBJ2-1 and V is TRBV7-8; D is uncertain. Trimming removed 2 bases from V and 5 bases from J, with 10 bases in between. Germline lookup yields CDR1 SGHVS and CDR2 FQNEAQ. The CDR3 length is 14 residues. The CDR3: CASSLLSSDNEQFF. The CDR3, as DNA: TGTGCCAGCAGCTTACTTTCTAGTGACAATGAGCAGTTCTTC.

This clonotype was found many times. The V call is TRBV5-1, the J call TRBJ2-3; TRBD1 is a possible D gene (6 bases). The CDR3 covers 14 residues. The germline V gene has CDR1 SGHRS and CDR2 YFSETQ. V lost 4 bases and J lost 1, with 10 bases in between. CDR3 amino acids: CASSRDIGTDTQYF. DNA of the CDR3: TGCGCCAGCAGCCGGGACATCGGCACAGATACGCAGTATTTT.

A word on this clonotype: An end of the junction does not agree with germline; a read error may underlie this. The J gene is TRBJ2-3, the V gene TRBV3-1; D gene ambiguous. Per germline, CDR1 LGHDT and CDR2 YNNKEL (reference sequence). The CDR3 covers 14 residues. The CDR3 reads CAGSQIGSTDTQYF. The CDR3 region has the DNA TGTGCCGGCAGCCAGATTGGGAGCACAGATACGCAGTATTTT.

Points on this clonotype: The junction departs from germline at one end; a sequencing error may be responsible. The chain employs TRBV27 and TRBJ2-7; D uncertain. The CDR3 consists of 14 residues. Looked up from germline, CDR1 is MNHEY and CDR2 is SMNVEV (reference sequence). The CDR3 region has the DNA TGTGTCAGCAGTTTATTTGGCTTATCCTACGAGCGGTACTTC. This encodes CVSSLFGLSYERYF.

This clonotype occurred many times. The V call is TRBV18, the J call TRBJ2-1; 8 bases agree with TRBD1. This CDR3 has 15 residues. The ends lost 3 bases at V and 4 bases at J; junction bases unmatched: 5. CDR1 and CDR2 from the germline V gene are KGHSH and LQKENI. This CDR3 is CASSPPGQVYNEQFF. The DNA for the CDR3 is TGTGCCAGCTCACCCCCGGGACAGGTATACAATGAGCAGTTCTTC.

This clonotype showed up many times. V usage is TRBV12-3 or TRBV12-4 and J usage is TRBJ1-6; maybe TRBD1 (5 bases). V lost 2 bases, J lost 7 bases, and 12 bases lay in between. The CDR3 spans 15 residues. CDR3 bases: TGTGCCAGCAGTTTAAATGTCCCAGGGAATTCACCCCTCCACTTT. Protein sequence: CASSLNVPGNSPLHF.

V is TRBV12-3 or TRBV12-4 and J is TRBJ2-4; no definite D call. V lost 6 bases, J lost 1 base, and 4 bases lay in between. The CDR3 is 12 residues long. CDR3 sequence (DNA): TGTGCCAGCAGAGAGGCCAAAAACATTCAGTACTTC. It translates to CASREAKNIQYF.